This entry concerns a single T cell receptor beta chain. Trimming pared 5 bases from V and 3 bases from J, leaving 9 bases between. Germline V gives CDR1 MRHNA, CDR2 SNTAGT. This CDR3 contains 13 residues. Single viable CD3+CD4+CD8-CD45RO+ cells were sorted as the memory CD4+ T cells. After thawing, CD4+ T cells were positively selected. The data derive from a study of memory CD4+ T cells and cytomegalovirus serostatus. Some clones are missing from TCRdb's copy, which holds only in-frame ones; the method was immunoSEQ multiplex PCR. The data show 50,000 to 75,000 clones, with more than 75% seen just once and over 0.7% held by the top ten.

The source of this sequence is an adult in good health and CMV-seronegative. Sequenced material: memory CD4+ T cells from blood. V and J are TRBV6-4 and TRBJ2-3; a possible D gene is TRBD1 (5 bases). The chain's CDR3 is CASSTTGTDTQYF. CDR3 sequence (DNA): TGTGCCAGCAGTACCACAGGAACAGATACGCAGTATTTT.